This T cell receptor beta chain was sequenced in a study of blood T cell repertoires in COVID-19 (TCRdb year 2020). About the study as a whole: The collaborator samples originated in the United States, Italy and Spain and spanned the acute and convalescent phases of COVID-19. A freely available public database, intended as a resource for researchers studying the immune response to SARS-CoV-2, is where the repertoires were released. Deeply sampled blood TCRbeta repertoires from subjects exposed to, actively infected with, or recovered from COVID-19 were included in the dataset. Sample metadata almost always included a de-identified subject ID, COVID-19 status, age in years and sex. Where HLA class I and class II types were available, the types were taken from metadata supplied by the sample provider, not from assay-based typing. The prospective study material was composed of cDNA or gDNA derived from T cells, B-cell-depleted T cells, or PBMCs. The samples were drawn from the first 160 participants of the ongoing ImmuneRACE study and from 1,254 subjects provided by 6 global collaborators.

The cysteine opens and the phenylalanine closes a CDR3 of 17 amino acids. CDR3 DNA is the only sequence kept; it has 51 bases, read in frame from the first base. CDR1 and CDR2 are drawn from the germline V gene: SGHAT, FQNNGV. V loses 1 base at its end and J loses 3 bases; junction bases beyond the gene matches: 8. Comment on this clone: The antigen it binds to is not known. The input lacks base qualities; no much larger clone sits a single base away.

What the study reported, not specific to this receptor: Clinical and demographic metadata were provided uncurated, with the amount varying by source and participant.

Enrolling through a virtual design, the prospective study's participants ranged in age from roughly 18 to 89 years and lived across 20 to 30 United States geographic areas. Cohort assignment in the prospective study relied on participant-reported clinical history from a screening survey and a study questionnaire. Mobile phlebotomists in the prospective study collected whole blood, serum and a nasopharyngeal or oropharyngeal swab from every participant. Additional blood draws and questionnaires over an approximately 2-month period could optionally be provided by prospective study participants. Prospective study blood samples were shipped either frozen or at room temperature before DNA extraction. TCRbeta CDR3 regions were amplified from genomic DNA by means of the immunoSEQ Assay, a bias-controlled multiplex PCR. On the study's bioinformatics: Nucleated cell counts per sample were estimated from amplification of reference gene primers within the assay. To quantify the absolute abundance of each unique TCRbeta CDR3 rearrangement, sequence reads were collapsed and filtered. Productive Simpson clonality was computed per sample as the square root of Simpson's diversity index over productive rearrangements. The source is immuneACCESS, and TCRdb retained only in-frame sequences with V and J called. Part of the clones is not carried over; for the studies checked, unresolved V genes explain less than half of this, and the remainder is unexplained. V and J calls and clone size are those listed in that table; D and trimming were worked out from the DNA. The sample table holds 350,000 or so clones, of which about 86% were seen once. The top ten clonotypes cover 3.5% to 4.5% of the sample.

The rearrangement joined TRBV11-2 to TRBJ2-2; 7 nucleotides in the junction match TRBD1. Sequencing used PBMCs or T cells enriched from blood (not recorded which). The TCR was taken from a woman aged 35 to 49 with acute COVID-19. The CDR3 reads CASSLASGTAYTGELFF. The DNA sequence is given as TGTGCCAGCAGCTTAGCCTCCGGGACAGCATACACCGGGGAGCTGTTTTTT.